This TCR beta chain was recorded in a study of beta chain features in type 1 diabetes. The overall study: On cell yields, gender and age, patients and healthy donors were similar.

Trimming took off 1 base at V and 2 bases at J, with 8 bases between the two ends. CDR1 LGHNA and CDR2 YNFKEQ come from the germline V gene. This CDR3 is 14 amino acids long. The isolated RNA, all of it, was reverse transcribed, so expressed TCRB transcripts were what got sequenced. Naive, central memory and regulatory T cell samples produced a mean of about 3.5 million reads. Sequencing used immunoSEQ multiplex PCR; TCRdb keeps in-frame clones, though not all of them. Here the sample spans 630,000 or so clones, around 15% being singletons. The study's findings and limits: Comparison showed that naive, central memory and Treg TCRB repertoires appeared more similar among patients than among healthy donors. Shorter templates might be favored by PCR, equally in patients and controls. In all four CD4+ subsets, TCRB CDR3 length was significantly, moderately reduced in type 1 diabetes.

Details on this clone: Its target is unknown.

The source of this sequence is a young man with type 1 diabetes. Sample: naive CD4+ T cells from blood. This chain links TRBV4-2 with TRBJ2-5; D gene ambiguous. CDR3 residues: CASSQVGRQETQYF. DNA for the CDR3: TGTGCCAGCAGCCAAGTTGGGCGACAAGAGACCCAGTACTTC.